This T cell receptor (beta chain) was identified in a study of T cell changes during pregnancy in multiple sclerosis. Between the trimmed V and J ends, which lost 5 bases and 5 bases, there was a span of 9 bases. The CDR3 is 12 residues long. Germline CDR1 is LNHDA and CDR2 is SQIVND (reference sequence). Generated by immunoSEQ multiplex PCR, the TCRdb table keeps only in-frame clones and is missing some. The data show about 17,000 clones, roughly 88% seen once. This clonotype was obtained from a female donor in good health, enrolled as a control in a pregnancy study. V usage is TRBV19 and J usage is TRBJ1-1; D call uncertain. The starting material was CD8+ T cells from peripheral blood mononuclear cells, obtained after pregnancy. The CDR3 loop reads CASSATLTEAFF. CDR3 DNA: TGTGCCAGTAGTGCCACTTTGACTGAAGCTTTCTTT. Variable domain in full (rest from reference TRBV19 and TRBJ1-1): DGGITQSPKYLFRKEGQNVTLSCEQNLNHDAMYWYRQDPGQGLRLIYYSQIVNDFQKGDIAEGYSVSREKKESFPLTVTSAQKNPTAFYLCASSATLTEAFFGQGTRLTVV.